This T cell receptor (beta chain) is from a study of OX40 agonist ivuxolimab in advanced cancers. Trimming left V 6 bases short and J 3 bases short, with 15 bases between. CDR1 SGHTA and CDR2 FQGNSA come from the germline V gene. The length of the CDR3 is 14 residues. Sequencing used immunoSEQ multiplex PCR; TCRdb keeps in-frame clones, though not all of them. The sample yields 69,000 or so clones, 85% seen once. Sequenced material: CD4+ or CD8+ T cells sorted from blood, taken in a trial of the OX40 agonist ivuxolimab. This TCR was sampled from an adult with an advanced solid tumor such as melanoma, head and neck, liver or kidney cancer. J is TRBJ2-7 and V is TRBV7-2, with D tentatively TRBD1 (6 bases). The CDR3 region has the DNA TGTGCCAGCAGTCCCCGCGGACAGAGCTACGAGCAGTACTTC. Translated: CASSPRGQSYEQYF.